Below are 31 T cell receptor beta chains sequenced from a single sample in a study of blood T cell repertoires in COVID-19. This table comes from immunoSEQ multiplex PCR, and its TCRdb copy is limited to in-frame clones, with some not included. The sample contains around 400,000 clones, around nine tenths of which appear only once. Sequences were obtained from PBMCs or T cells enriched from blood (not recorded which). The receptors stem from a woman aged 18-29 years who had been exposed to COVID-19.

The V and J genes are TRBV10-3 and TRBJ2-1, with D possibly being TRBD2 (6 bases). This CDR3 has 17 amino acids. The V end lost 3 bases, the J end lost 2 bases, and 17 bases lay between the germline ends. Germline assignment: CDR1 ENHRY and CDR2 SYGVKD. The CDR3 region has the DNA TGTGCCATCAGTGATCTAGGTAGCGGTGTACCCTACAATGAGCAGTTCTTC. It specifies CAISDLGSGVPYNEQFF.

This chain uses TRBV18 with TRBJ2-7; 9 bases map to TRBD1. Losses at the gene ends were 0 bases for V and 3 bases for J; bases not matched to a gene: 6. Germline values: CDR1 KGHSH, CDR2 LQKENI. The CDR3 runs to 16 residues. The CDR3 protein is CASSPPGTGSNYEQYF. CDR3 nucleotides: TGTGCCAGCTCACCACCCGGGACAGGGTCGAACTACGAGCAGTACTTC.

CDR3 sequence reads: CASSDDRVMNTEAFF. The CDR3 nucleotides are TGTGCCAGCAGTGACGACAGGGTGATGAACACTGAAGCTTTCTTT. The chain combines TRBV25-1 with TRBJ1-1, with TRBD1 identical over 7 bases. Germline V gene data show CDR1 as MGHDK and CDR2 as SYGVNS. The junction had 4 bases not matched to a gene; V was cut back by 3 bases and J by 0 bases. There are 15 residues in the CDR3.

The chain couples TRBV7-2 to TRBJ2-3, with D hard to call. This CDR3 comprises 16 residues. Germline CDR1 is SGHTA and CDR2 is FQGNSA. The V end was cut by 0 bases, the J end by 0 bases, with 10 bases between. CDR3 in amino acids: CASSLAGLSSTDTQYF. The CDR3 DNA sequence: TGTGCCAGCAGCTTAGCTGGCTTATCTAGCACAGATACGCAGTATTTT.

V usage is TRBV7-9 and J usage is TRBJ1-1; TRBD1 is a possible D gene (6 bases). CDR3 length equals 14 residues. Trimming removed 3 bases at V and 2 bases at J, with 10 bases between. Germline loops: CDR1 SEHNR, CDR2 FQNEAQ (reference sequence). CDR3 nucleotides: TGTGCCAGCAGCTTCAAGGGGGAAAACACTGAAGCTTTCTTT. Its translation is CASSFKGENTEAFF.

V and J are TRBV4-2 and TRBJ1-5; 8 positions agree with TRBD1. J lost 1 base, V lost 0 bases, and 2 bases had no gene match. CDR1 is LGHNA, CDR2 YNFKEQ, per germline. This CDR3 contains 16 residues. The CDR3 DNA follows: TGTGCCAGCAGCCAAGACTACAGGGGGAGCAATCAGCCCCAGCATTTT. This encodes CASSQDYRGSNQPQHF.

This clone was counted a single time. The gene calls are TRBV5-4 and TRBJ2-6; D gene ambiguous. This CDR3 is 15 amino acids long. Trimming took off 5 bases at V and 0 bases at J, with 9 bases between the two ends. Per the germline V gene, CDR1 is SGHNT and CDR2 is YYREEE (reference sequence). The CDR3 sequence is CASRYGLSGANVLTF. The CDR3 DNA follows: TGTGCCAGCAGGTATGGGCTCTCTGGGGCCAACGTCCTGACTTTC.

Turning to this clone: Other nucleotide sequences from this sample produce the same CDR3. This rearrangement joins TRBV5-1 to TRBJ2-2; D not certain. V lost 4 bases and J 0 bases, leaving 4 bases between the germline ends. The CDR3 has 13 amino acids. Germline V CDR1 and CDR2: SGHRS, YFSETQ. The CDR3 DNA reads TGCGCCAGCAGCCCATCGAACACCGGGGAGCTGTTTTTT. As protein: CASSPSNTGELFF.

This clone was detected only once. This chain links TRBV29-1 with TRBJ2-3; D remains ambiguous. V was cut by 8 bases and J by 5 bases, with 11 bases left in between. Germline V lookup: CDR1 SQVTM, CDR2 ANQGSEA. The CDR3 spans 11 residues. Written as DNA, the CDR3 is TGCAGCCCCAAAACGGGAGATACGCAGTATTTT. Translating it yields CSPKTGDTQYF.

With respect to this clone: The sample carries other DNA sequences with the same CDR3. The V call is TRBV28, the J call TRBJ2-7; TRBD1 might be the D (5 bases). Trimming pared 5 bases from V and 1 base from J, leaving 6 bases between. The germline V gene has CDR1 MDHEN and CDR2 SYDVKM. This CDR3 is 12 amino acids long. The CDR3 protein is CASSQGSYEQYF. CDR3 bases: TGTGCCAGCAGTCAGGGTTCCTACGAGCAGTACTTC.

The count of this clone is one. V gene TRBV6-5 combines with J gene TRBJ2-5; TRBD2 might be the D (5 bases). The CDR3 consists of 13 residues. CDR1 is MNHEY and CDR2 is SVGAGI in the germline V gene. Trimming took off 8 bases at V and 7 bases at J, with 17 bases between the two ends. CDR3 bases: TGTGCCAGCTCGGCCCCGGGTGGAGGGACCCAGTACTTC. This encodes CASSAPGGGTQYF.

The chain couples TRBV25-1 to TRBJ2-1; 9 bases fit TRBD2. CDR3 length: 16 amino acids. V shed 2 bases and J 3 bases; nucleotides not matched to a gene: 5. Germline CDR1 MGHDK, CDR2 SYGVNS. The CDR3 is CASSERTSGLYNEQFF. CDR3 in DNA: TGTGCCAGCAGTGAACGTACTAGCGGGCTCTACAATGAGCAGTTCTTC.

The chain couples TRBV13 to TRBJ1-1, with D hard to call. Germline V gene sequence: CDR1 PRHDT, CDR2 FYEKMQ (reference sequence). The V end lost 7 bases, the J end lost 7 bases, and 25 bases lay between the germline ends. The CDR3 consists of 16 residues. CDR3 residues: CASTRAEAPSVSEAFF. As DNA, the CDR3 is TGTGCCAGCACCCGAGCGGAGGCCCCTTCGGTGAGTGAAGCTTTCTTT.

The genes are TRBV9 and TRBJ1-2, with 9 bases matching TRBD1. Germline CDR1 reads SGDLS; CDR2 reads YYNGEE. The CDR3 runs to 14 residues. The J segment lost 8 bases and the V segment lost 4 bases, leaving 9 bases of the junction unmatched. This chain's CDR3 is CASSLGQGSRGYTF. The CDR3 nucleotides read TGTGCCAGCAGCTTAGGACAGGGGAGCAGAGGCTACACCTTC.

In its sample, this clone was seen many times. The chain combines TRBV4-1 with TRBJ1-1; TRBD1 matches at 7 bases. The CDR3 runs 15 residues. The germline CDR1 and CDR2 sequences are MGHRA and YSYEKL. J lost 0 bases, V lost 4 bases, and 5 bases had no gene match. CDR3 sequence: CASSPRTGVNTEAFF. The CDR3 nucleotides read TGCGCCAGCAGCCCCCGGACAGGAGTGAACACTGAAGCTTTCTTT.

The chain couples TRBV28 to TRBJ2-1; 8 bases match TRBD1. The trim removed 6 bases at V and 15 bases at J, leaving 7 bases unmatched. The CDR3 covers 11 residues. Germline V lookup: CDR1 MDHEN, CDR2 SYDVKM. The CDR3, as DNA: TGTGCCAGCAGAGCGGACAGGGTTCCGTTCTTC. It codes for CASRADRVPFF.

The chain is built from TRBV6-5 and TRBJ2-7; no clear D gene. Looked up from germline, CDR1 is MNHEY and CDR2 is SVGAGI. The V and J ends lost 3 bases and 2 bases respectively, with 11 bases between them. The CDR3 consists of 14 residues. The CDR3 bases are TGTGCCAGCAGTTATAGCACTGCTGCCTACGAGCAGTACTTC. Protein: CASSYSTAAYEQYF.

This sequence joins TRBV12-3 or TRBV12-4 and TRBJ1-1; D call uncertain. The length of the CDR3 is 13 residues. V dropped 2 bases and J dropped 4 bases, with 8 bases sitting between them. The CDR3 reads CASSLSQSTEAFF. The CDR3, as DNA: TGTGCCAGCAGTTTATCGCAGTCCACTGAAGCTTTCTTT.

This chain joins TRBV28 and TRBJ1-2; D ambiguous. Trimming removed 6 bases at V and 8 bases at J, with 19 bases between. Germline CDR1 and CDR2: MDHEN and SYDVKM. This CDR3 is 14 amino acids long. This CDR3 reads CASRELGAWEGYTF. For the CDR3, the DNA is TGTGCCAGCAGAGAGCTGGGTGCCTGGGAGGGCTACACCTTC.

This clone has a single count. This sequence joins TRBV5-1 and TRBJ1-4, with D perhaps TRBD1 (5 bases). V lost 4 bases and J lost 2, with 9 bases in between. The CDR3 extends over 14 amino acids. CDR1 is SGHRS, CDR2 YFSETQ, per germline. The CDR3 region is CASSGSGTNEKLFF. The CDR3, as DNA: TGCGCCAGCAGCGGCTCAGGGACTAATGAAAAACTGTTTTTT.

CDR3 residues: CASSLGWGGYNEQFF. CDR3 bases: TGCGCCAGCAGCCTAGGGTGGGGGGGCTACAATGAGCAGTTCTTC. The chain recombines TRBV4-1 with TRBJ2-1, with 7 bases lining up with TRBD2. The germline gives CDR1 MGHRA, CDR2 YSYEKL. The CDR3 totals 15 residues. Germline trimming cut 4 bases from V and 3 bases from J; bases unmatched to any gene: 6.

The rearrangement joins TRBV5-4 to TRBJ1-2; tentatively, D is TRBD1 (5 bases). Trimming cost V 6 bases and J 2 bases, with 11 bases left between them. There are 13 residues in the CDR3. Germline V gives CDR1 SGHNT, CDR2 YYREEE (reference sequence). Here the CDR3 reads CASTLQENYGYTF. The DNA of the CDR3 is TGTGCCAGCACCCTACAGGAGAACTATGGCTACACCTTC.

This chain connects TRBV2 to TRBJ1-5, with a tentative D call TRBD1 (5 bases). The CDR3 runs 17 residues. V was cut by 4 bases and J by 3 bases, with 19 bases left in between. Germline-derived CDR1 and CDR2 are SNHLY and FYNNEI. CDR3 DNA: TGTGCCAGCAGTGTTCGGAATTGGGGAGGGGACAATCAGCCCCAGCATTTT. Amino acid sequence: CASSVRNWGGDNQPQHF.

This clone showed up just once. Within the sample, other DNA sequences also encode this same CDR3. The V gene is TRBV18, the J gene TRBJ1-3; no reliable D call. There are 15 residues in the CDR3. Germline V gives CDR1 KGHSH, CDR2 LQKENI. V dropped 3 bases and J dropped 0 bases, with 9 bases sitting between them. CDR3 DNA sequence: TGTGCCAGCTCACCCACGGAGAGCTCTGGAAACACCATATATTTT. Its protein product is CASSPTESSGNTIYF.

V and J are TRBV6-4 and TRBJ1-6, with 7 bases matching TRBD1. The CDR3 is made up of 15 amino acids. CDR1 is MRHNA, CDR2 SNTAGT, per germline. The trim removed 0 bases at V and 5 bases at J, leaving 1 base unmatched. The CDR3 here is CASSDSTGNNSPLHF. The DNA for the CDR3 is TGTGCCAGCAGTGACTCGACAGGGAATAATTCACCCCTCCACTTT.

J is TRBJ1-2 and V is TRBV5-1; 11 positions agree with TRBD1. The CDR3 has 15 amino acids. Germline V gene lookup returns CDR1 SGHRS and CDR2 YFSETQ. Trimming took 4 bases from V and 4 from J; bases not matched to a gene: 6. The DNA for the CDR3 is TGCGCCAGCAGCAGGGGGACAGGGGGAAGCTATGGCTACACCTTC. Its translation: CASSRGTGGSYGYTF.

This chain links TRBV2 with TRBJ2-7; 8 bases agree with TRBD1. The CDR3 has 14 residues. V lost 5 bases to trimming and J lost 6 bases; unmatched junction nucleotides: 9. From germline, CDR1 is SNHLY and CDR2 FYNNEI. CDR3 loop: CASSLTGAGGEQYF. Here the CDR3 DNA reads TGTGCCAGCAGTCTGACAGGGGCGGGTGGCGAGCAGTACTTC.

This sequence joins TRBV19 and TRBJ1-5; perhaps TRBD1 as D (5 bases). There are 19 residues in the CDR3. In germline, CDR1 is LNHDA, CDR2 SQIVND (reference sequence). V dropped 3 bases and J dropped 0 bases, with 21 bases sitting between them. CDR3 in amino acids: CASSISPRVSPRSNQPQHF. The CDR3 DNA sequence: TGTGCCAGTAGTATCTCTCCCAGGGTCTCTCCTCGTAGCAATCAGCCCCAGCATTTT.

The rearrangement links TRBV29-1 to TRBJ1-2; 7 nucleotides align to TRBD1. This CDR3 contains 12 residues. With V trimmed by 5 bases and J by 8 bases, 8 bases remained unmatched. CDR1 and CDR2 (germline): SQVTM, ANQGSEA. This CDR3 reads CSVPWGQHGYTF. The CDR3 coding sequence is TGCAGCGTTCCTTGGGGACAGCACGGCTACACCTTC.

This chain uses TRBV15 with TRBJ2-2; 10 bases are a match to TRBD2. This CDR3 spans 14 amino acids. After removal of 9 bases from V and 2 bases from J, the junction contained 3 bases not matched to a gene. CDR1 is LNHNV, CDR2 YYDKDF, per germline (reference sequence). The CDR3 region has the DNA TGTGCCACGGGACTAGCGCTTAACACCGGGGAGCTGTTTTTT. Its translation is CATGLALNTGELFF.

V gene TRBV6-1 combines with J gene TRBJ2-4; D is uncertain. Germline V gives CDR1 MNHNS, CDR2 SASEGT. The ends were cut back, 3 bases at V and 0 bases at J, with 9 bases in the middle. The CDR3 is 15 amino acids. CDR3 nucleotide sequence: TGTGCCAGCAGTGAGGTCTTACTAGCCAAAAACATTCAGTACTTC. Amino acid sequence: CASSEVLLAKNIQYF.